The 26 T cell receptor beta chains below come from one sample, sequenced in a study of human T cells and chemical hapten exposure. Documented time point: patch test 3, about 24 weeks after DPC sensitization. Treatment described: therapeutic diphenylcyclopropenone sensitization with weekly scalp DPC. From the RACE reads, TCRdb called clonotypes with MiXCR, one entry per CDR3 protein. This sample yields about 64,000 distinct CDR3 sequences, of which 9.5% to 12% are seen a single time; about 2% belongs to the top ten. The sample here was whole blood, taken in connection with sensitization to the hapten diphenylcyclopropenone (DPC). The receptor set was obtained from a woman in her twenties or thirties with alopecia areata. Some clones in this sample may be carry-over from other donors' samples.

This chain links TRBV2 with TRBJ1-5; D is possibly TRBD1 (5 bases). CDR3 length: 15 residues. Germline CDR1 is SNHLY and CDR2 is FYNNEI. Trimming removed 1 base from V and 1 base from J, with 8 bases in between. The CDR3 loop is CASSEDGASNQPQHF. CDR3 in DNA: TGTGCCAGCAGTGAAGACGGGGCGAGCAATCAGCCCCAGCATTTT.

This clonotype was counted ten times or more. This chain links TRBV7-6 with TRBJ1-5; tentatively, D is TRBD1 (5 bases). V lost 1 base, J lost 7 bases, and 17 bases lay in between. The germline V gene encodes CDR1 SGHVS and CDR2 FNYEAQ. There are 16 residues in the CDR3. The CDR3 loop reads CASSLGPGTNGQPQHF. CDR3 nucleotides: TGTGCCAGCAGCTTAGGCCCCGGGACCAACGGACAGCCCCAGCATTTT.

A single count supports this clonotype. The CDR3 DNA reads TGTGCCAGCAGTTTTAGCGCAGGGGACAATGAGCAGTTCTTC. It is translated as CASSFSAGDNEQFF. The V gene is TRBV28, the J gene TRBJ2-1; D is possibly TRBD1 (6 bases). The V and J ends lost 3 bases and 5 bases respectively, with 11 bases between them. Germline loops: CDR1 MDHEN, CDR2 SYDVKM. CDR3 size: 14 residues.

This clonotype occurred many times. The chain links TRBV28 to TRBJ1-1; 9 bases fit TRBD1. Trimming cost V 6 bases and J 4 bases; bases outside gene matches: 9. This CDR3 region has 15 residues. The germline V gene encodes CDR1 MDHEN and CDR2 SYDVKM. In DNA, the CDR3 is TGTGCCAGCAGGGCCCCACAGGGGGCCTTCACTGAAGCTTTCTTT. It translates to CASRAPQGAFTEAFF.

This clonotype was detected ten times or more. The chain recombines TRBV20-1 with TRBJ2-1, with TRBD2 matching over 7 bases. V lost 5 bases, J lost 1 base, and 8 bases stayed unmatched. Per the germline V gene, CDR1 is DFQATT and CDR2 is SNEGSKA (reference sequence). This CDR3 is 15 amino acids long. DNA for the CDR3: TGCAGTGCTGAGCCTCTAGCGGATTCCTACAATGAGCAGTTCTTC. As protein: CSAEPLADSYNEQFF.

The chain links TRBV3-1 to TRBJ1-6; no clear D. Germline V gene sequence: CDR1 LGHDT, CDR2 YNNKEL (reference sequence). The germline V and J ends were trimmed by 1 base and 8 bases, with 3 bases remaining between them. This CDR3 region has 12 residues. The CDR3 coding sequence is TGTGCCAGCAGCCAAGTGGATTCACCCCTCCACTTT. Translated: CASSQVDSPLHF.

This clonotype was detected ten times or more. V gene TRBV9 combines with J gene TRBJ2-5, with 7 bases matching TRBD2. The germline V gene has CDR1 SGDLS and CDR2 YYNGEE. The CDR3 has 15 residues. After removal of 4 bases from V and 1 base from J, the junction contained 7 bases not matched to a gene. Here the CDR3 DNA reads TGTGCCAGCAGCTTTTCGGGACTACCCCAAGAGACCCAGTACTTC. Translated: CASSFSGLPQETQYF. The variable domain in full, completed from reference TRBV9 and TRBJ2-5, reads DSGVTQTPKHLITATGQRVTLRCSPRSGDLSVYWYQQSLDQGLQFLIQYYNGEERAKGNILERFSAQQFPDLHSELNLSSLELGDSALYFCASSFSGLPQETQYFGPGTRLLVL.

This sequence joins TRBV20-1 and TRBJ2-3, with 15 bases aligning to TRBD2. The CDR3 spans 15 residues. Germline-derived CDR1 and CDR2 are DFQATT and SNEGSKA (reference sequence). V was pared by 8 bases and J by 3 bases, with 6 bases of the junction left unmatched. Here the CDR3 reads CSTVGLAGGTDTQYF. The CDR3 nucleotides read TGCAGTACTGTAGGACTAGCGGGGGGGACAGATACGCAGTATTTT.

The chain links TRBV7-2 to TRBJ1-4; no clear D gene. V gave up 2 bases and J gave up 0 bases, with 10 bases separating them. Germline V CDR1 and CDR2: SGHTA, FQGNSA. CDR3 length: 16 amino acids. The CDR3 region has the DNA TGTGCCAGCAGCTTAATGAGGCCCGCAACTAATGAAAAACTGTTTTTT. Translating it yields CASSLMRPATNEKLFF.

This clonotype was counted many times. V gene TRBV7-9 combines with J gene TRBJ2-3; 7 bases line up with TRBD2. The CDR3 runs to 14 residues. Looked up from germline, CDR1 is SEHNR and CDR2 is FQNEAQ (reference sequence). Trimming removed 5 bases from V and 6 bases from J; junction bases left unmatched: 8. Written as DNA, the CDR3 is TGTGCCAGCAGCCCAGACCGGGGAGGGGATACGCAGTATTTT. Its protein product is CASSPDRGGDTQYF.

This clonotype turned up a few times. The chain combines TRBV2 with TRBJ2-2, with 7 positions matching TRBD1. Per germline, CDR1 SNHLY and CDR2 FYNNEI. The CDR3 totals 14 residues. Trimming removed 6 bases from V and 3 bases from J; junction bases left unmatched: 4. CDR3 loop: CASSEGQHTGELFF. The CDR3, as DNA: TGTGCCAGCAGCGAGGGACAGCACACCGGGGAGCTGTTTTTT.

The rearrangement links TRBV29-1 to TRBJ2-7; TRBD1 might be the D (6 bases). This CDR3 is 13 amino acids long. Germline CDR1 is SQVTM and CDR2 is ANQGSEA. Trimming stripped 3 bases from V and 4 bases from J, with 13 bases between. The CDR3 nucleotides are TGCAGCGTTGAGGTGGGGGCGCTATACGAGCAGTACTTC. Residues: CSVEVGALYEQYF.

This clonotype came up many times. This chain links TRBV6-5 with TRBJ2-6; 8 bases are shared with TRBD2. The junction had 6 bases not matched to a gene; V was cut back by 2 bases and J by 0 bases. Germline V gene lookup returns CDR1 MNHEY and CDR2 SVGAGI. There are 18 residues in the CDR3. The CDR3 spells CASSYGLAGSSGANVLTF. The CDR3 DNA reads TGTGCCAGCAGTTACGGGCTAGCGGGCAGCTCTGGGGCCAACGTCCTGACTTTC.

This clonotype occurred many times. J is TRBJ2-1 and V is TRBV4-1; D is unresolved. Germline-derived CDR1 and CDR2 are MGHRA and YSYEKL. The germline V and J ends were trimmed by 3 bases and 6 bases, with 9 bases remaining between them. The CDR3 runs 13 residues. CDR3 in DNA: TGCGCCAGCAGCCAGCCTCCTTCCAATGAGCAGTTCTTC. Protein product: CASSQPPSNEQFF.

The genes are TRBV11-2 and TRBJ2-3; no reliable D call. CDR1 and CDR2 (germline): SGHAT, FQNNGV. The CDR3 runs to 12 residues. Trimming shortened V by 7 bases and J by 5 bases, and 10 bases separated the two germline ends. CDR3 DNA: TGTGCCAGCACCCAAGTCGAAGATACGCAGTATTTT. This sequence encodes CASTQVEDTQYF.

DNA for the CDR3: TGTGCCAGCTCACCGGGGGAAGATCAGCCCCAGCATTTT. Translating gives CASSPGEDQPQHF. This sequence joins TRBV18 and TRBJ1-5, with D possibly being TRBD1 (5 bases). The V and J ends lost 3 bases and 5 bases respectively, with 8 bases between them. The CDR3 is 13 amino acids. Germline lookup yields CDR1 KGHSH and CDR2 LQKENI. Full variable domain (rest looked up from reference TRBV18 and TRBJ1-5): NAGVMQNPRHLVRRRGQEARLRCSPMKGHSHVYWYRQLPEEGLKFMVYLQKENIIDESGMPKERFSAEFPKEGPSILRIQQVVRGDSAAYFCASSPGEDQPQHFGDGTRLSIL.

This clonotype has only a few counts. The J gene is TRBJ1-1, the V gene TRBV28; no firm D call. V lost 7 bases and J 0 bases, leaving 6 bases between the germline ends. The CDR3 length is 12 residues. Germline CDR1 is MDHEN and CDR2 is SYDVKM. The DNA for the CDR3 is TGTGCCAGCATAGCTCTGAACACTGAAGCTTTCTTT. Its protein product is CASIALNTEAFF.

On this clonotype itself: Its ends do not fully match the called genes, so a read error is possible. This sequence joins TRBV3-1 and TRBJ1-6, with TRBD1 as a possible D gene (6 bases). CDR3 length: 16 residues. Germline CDR1 LGHDT, CDR2 YNNKEL (reference sequence). CDR3 in DNA: TGTGCCAGCAGCCAAGCCCAGGGCAGGGGTAATTCATCCCTCCACTTT. Translated, it gives CASSQAQGRGNSSLHF.

This clonotype was seen many times. This chain links TRBV7-2 with TRBJ2-7; 8 bases match TRBD2. V shed 4 bases, J shed 0 bases, and the junction held 2 bases outside the gene matches. The germline V gene encodes CDR1 SGHTA and CDR2 FQGNSA. The CDR3 sequence is 14 residues long. The CDR3 loop reads CASSSGGSSYEQYF. The CDR3 bases are TGTGCCAGCAGCTCGGGGGGGAGCTCCTACGAGCAGTACTTC.

This clonotype occurred a few times. The chain's CDR3 is CASSSTALRRTGGLKTQYF. In DNA form, the CDR3 reads TGTGCCAGCAGTTCAACCGCGCTTCGAAGGACAGGGGGCCTAAAGACCCAGTACTTC. The gene calls are TRBV28 and TRBJ2-5; 11 bases are a match to TRBD1. CDR3 length: 19 amino acids. Trimming removed 4 bases from V and 6 bases from J; junction bases left unmatched: 19. CDR1 and CDR2 (germline): MDHEN, SYDVKM.

This chain links TRBV28 with TRBJ2-7, with D uncertain. Trimming took off 4 bases at V and 3 bases at J, with 13 bases between the two ends. The CDR3 is 14 residues long. Germline V lookup: CDR1 MDHEN, CDR2 SYDVKM. The chain's CDR3 is CASSSIWANYEQYF. In DNA form, the CDR3 reads TGTGCCAGCAGTTCCATTTGGGCCAACTACGAGCAGTACTTC. Drawing the rest from reference TRBV28 and TRBJ2-7, the complete variable domain is DVKVTQSSRYLVKRTGEKVFLECVQDMDHENMFWYRQDPGLGLRLIYFSYDVKMKEKGDIPEGYSVSREKKERFSLILESASTNQTSMYLCASSSIWANYEQYFGPGTRLTVT.

CDR3 DNA sequence: TGCGCCAGCACTAGGGAGCTACATGGCCCCAAAACGAGCTACGAGCAGTACTTC. This codes for CASTRELHGPKTSYEQYF. The gene calls are TRBV5-1 and TRBJ2-7, with a tentative D call TRBD2 (5 bases). Germline values: CDR1 SGHRS, CDR2 YFSETQ. V shed 6 bases and J shed 3 bases, with 28 bases lying between them. The CDR3 has 18 amino acids.

This rearrangement joins TRBV10-1 to TRBJ1-5; maybe TRBD1 (5 bases). The ends were cut back, 4 bases at V and 6 bases at J, with 25 bases in the middle. The germline gives CDR1 WNHNN, CDR2 SYGVQD (reference sequence). The CDR3 consists of 18 residues. Written as DNA, the CDR3 is TGCGCCAGCAGTGGACGACCGGGACTCAAGCCCACCATTCAGCCCCAGCATTTT. It specifies CASSGRPGLKPTIQPQHF.

This chain links TRBV7-8 with TRBJ1-2; D remains unclear. Deletions cut 0 bases from V and 2 bases from J, with 10 bases between. The length of the CDR3 is 15 residues. CDR1 is SGHVS, CDR2 FQNEAQ, per germline. CDR3 residues: CASSLAPGSNYGYTF. In DNA form, the CDR3 reads TGTGCCAGCAGCTTAGCGCCAGGATCAAACTATGGCTACACCTTC.

As to this clonotype: A much bigger clone sits one base away, suggesting this may be a read error. This CDR3 reads CASSSGQPSENTIYF. The CDR3 DNA reads as TGCGCCAGCAGCTCTGGACAGCCCTCTGAAAACACCATATATTTT. The chain employs TRBV5-1 and TRBJ1-3, with D tentatively TRBD1 (6 bases). This CDR3 is built from 15 residues. From germline, CDR1 is SGHRS and CDR2 YFSETQ.

The CDR3 DNA reads TGTGCCAGCATCGCGACCGGGACATATCATGGAAACACCATATATTTT. It encodes CASIATGTYHGNTIYF. The rearrangement uses TRBV6-5 and TRBJ1-3, with D tentatively TRBD1 (6 bases). V lost 7 bases to trimming and J lost 3 bases, with 19 bases between them. The CDR3 spans 16 residues. Germline loops: CDR1 MNHEY, CDR2 SVGAGI.